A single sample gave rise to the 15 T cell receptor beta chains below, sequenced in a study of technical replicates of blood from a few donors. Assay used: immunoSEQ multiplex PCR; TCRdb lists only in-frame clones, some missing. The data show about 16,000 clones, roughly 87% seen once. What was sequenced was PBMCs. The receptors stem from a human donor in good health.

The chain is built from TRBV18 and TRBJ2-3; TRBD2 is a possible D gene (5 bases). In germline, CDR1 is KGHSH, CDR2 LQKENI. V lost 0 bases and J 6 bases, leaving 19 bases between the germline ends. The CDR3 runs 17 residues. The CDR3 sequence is CASSPPRVMKLGDTQYF. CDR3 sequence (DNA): TGTGCCAGCTCACCACCGCGGGTAATGAAGCTTGGGGATACGCAGTATTTT.

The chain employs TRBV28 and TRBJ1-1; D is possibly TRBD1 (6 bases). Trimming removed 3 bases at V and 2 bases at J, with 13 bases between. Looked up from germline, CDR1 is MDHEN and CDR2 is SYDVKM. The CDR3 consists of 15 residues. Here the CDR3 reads CASSLRGGGNTEAFF. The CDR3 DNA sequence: TGTGCCAGCAGTTTGCGAGGGGGGGGCAACACTGAAGCTTTCTTT.

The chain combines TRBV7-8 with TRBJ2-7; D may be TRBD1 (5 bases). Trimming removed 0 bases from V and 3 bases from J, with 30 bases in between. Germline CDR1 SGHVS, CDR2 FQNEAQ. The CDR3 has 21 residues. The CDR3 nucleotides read TGTGCCAGCAGCTTAGCTGTCGGTTCCAGGGCTCAATTCCTTGGCAACTACGAGCAGTACTTC. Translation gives CASSLAVGSRAQFLGNYEQYF.

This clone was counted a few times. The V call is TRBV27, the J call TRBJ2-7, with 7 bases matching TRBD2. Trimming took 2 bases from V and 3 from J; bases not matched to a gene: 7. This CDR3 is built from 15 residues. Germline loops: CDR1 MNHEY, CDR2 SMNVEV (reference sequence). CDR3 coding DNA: TGTGCCAGCAGTTTAACGGCTAGCGGACTCTACGAGCAGTACTTC. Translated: CASSLTASGLYEQYF.

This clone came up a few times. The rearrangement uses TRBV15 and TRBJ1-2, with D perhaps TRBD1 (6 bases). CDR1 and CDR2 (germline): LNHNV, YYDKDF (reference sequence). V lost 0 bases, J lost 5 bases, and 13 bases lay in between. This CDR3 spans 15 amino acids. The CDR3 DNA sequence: TGTGCCACCAGCAGAGATCTGGCAACAGGGTATGGCTACACCTTC. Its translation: CATSRDLATGYGYTF.

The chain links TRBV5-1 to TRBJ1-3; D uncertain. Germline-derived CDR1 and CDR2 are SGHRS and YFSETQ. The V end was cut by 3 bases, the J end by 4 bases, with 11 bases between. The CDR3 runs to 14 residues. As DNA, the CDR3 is TGCGCCAGCAGCTCGTACGAGGGAGGAAACACCATATATTTT. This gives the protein CASSSYEGGNTIYF. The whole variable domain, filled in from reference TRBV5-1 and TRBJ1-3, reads KAGVTQTPRYLIKTRGQQVTLSCSPISGHRSVSWYQQTPGQGLQFLFEYFSETQRNKGNFPGRFSGRQFSNSRSEMNVSTLELGDSALYLCASSSYEGGNTIYFGEGSWLTVV.

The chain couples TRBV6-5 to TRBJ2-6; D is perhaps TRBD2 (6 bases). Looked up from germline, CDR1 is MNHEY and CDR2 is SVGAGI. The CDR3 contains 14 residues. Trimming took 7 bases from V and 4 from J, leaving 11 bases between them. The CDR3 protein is CASMEGAGANVLTF. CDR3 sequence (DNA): TGTGCCAGCATGGAGGGCGCAGGGGCCAACGTCCTGACTTTC.

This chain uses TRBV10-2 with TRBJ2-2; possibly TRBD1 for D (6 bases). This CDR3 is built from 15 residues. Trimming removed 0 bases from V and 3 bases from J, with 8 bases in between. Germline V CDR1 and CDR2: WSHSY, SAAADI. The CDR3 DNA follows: TGCGCCAGCAGTGAGTCGACAGGCTACACCGGGGAGCTGTTTTTT. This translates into CASSESTGYTGELFF.

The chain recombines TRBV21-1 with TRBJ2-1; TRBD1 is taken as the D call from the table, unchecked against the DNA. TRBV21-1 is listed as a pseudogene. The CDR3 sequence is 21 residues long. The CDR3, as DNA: TGTGCCAGCAGCAATCCGGATACCGGGACAGGGGATTTAAGCTCCTACAATGAGCAGTTCTTC. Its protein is CASSNPDTGTGDLSSYNEQFF.

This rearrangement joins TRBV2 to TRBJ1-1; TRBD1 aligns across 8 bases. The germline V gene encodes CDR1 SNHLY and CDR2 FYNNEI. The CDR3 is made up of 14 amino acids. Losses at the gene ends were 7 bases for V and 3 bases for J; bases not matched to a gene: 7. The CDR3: CASIVGQGDTEAFF. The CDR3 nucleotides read TGTGCCAGCATAGTTGGACAGGGTGACACTGAAGCTTTCTTT.

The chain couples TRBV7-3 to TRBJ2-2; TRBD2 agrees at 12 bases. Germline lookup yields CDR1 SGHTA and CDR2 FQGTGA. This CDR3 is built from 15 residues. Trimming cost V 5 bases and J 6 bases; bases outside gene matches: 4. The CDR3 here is CASSLGLAGPGELFF. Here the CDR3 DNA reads TGTGCCAGCAGCCTTGGACTAGCGGGACCCGGGGAGCTGTTTTTT. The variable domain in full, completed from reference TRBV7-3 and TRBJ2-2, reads GAGVSQTPSNKVTEKGKYVELRCDPISGHTALYWYRQSLGQGPEFLIYFQGTGAADDSGLPNDRFFAVRPEGSVSTLKIQRTERGDSAVYLCASSLGLAGPGELFFGEGSRLTVL.

The CDR3 DNA is TGCAGCGTTCGACAGGGAGGCTCCTACGAGCAGTACTTC. This translates into CSVRQGGSYEQYF. The V call is TRBV29-1, the J call TRBJ2-7; maybe TRBD1 (7 bases). Trimming stripped 5 bases from V and 0 bases from J, with 11 bases between. CDR1 and CDR2 (germline): SQVTM, ANQGSEA. This CDR3 is 13 amino acids long.

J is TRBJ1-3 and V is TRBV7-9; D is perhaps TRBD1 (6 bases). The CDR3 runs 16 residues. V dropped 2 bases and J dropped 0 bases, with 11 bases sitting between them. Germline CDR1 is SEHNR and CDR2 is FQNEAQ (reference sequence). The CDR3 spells CASSLSGGPSGNTIYF. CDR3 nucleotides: TGTGCCAGCAGCTTATCGGGGGGGCCCTCTGGAAACACCATATATTTT.

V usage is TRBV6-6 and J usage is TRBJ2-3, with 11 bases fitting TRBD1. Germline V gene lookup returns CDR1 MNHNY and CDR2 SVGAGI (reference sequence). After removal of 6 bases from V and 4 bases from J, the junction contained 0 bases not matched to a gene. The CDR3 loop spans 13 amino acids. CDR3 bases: TGTGCCAGCAGGGACAGGGGGCCAGATACGCAGTATTTT. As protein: CASRDRGPDTQYF.

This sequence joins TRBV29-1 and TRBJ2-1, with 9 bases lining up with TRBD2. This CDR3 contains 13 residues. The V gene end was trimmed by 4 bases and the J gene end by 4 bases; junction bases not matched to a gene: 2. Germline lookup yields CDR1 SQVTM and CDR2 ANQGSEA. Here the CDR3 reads CSVGLAGYNEQFF. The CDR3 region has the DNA TGCAGCGTTGGTCTAGCGGGGTACAATGAGCAGTTCTTC.